This T cell receptor (beta chain) was retrieved from a study of Graves' ophthalmopathy and Graves' hyperthyroidism. Study in general: Peripheral blood sampling preceded any treatment and occurred at initial diagnosis.

RNA served as the template for amplifying TCR beta CDR3 regions. A first-round RT-PCR used HTBI primers, followed by a second-round multiplex PCR. TCRdb recomputed calls from the multiplex PCR reads with MiXCR, one row per CDR3 protein. The sample records about 400,000 distinct CDR3 sequences, 15% to 20% being singletons. Study-wide results and caveats: Clonotypes were expanded in thyroid at above 0.001 frequency, and most also appeared in blood.

Clinicians made diagnoses from clinical symptoms, serum thyroxine, TRAb, thyroid ultrasound and orbital computed tomography. As the starting material, roughly 9.8 ml of fresh peripheral blood yielded the PBMCs. The CDR3 is 15 amino acids. V was trimmed by 7 bases and J by 4 bases, leaving 19 bases between them. This clonotype was recorded many times. What it recognizes is unknown. The sequence was obtained from a woman under 30 with Graves' ophthalmopathy. This chain joins TRBV12-3 or TRBV12-4 and TRBJ2-5; D may correspond to TRBD1 or TRBD2 (6 bases each). Sequencing used peripheral blood. The CDR3 nucleotides are TGTGCCAGCACCCCCATAGGGGGGCCGGGAGAGACCCAGTACTTC. This translates into CASTPIGGPGETQYF.